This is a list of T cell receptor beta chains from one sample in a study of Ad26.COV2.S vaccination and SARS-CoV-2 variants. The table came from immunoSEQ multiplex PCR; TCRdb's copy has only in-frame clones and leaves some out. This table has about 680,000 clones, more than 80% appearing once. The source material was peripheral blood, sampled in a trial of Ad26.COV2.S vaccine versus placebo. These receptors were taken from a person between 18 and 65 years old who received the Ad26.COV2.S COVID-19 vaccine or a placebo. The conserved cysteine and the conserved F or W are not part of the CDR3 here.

CDR3: ASTSDSPIGNEQF
J: TRBJ2-1
V: TRBV5-8

CDR3: ASSQGQVSYGYT
J: TRBJ1-2
V: TRBV3-1/TRBV3-2

CDR3: ATRGTGGMETQY
J: TRBJ2-5
V: TRBV24-1

CDR3: ASSLAGTANTGELF
J: TRBJ2-2
V: TRBV5-6

CDR3: ASSLAPAGGSYEQY
J: TRBJ2-7
V: TRBV5-1

CDR3: ASSLGKGWNYGYT
J: TRBJ1-2
V: TRBV7-2

CDR3: ASSQGQDAYEQY
J: TRBJ2-7
V: TRBV3-1/TRBV3-2

CDR3: ASNHRGSYEQY
J: TRBJ2-7
V: TRBV19

CDR3: ATTTGANYGYT
J: TRBJ1-2
V: TRBV19

CDR3: ASSPPGGHGSPLH
J: TRBJ1-6
V: TRBV5-4

CDR3: ASSVQGETQY
J: TRBJ2-5
V: TRBV5-1

CDR3: ASSLGFNEQF
J: TRBJ2-1
V: TRBV11-1

CDR3: ASSPFSLAEKTEQY
J: TRBJ2-7
V: TRBV18

CDR3: ASSQLGGTDTQY
J: TRBJ2-3
V: TRBV6-2/TRBV6-3

CDR3: ASSTDRDEQY
J: TRBJ2-7
V: TRBV5-1

CDR3: ASSLARRDSTTKAEQY
J: TRBJ2-7
V: TRBV7-9

CDR3: ATSRDWGTVDGYT
J: TRBJ1-2
V: TRBV15

CDR3: AWEGGEVGEQF
J: TRBJ2-1
V: TRBV30

CDR3: ASSQPAYGYT
J: TRBJ1-2
V: TRBV3-1/TRBV3-2

CDR3: ASSPDMAGELF
J: TRBJ2-2
V: TRBV18

CDR3: ASRGVGDCVCLF
J: TRBJ1-4
V: TRBV21-1

CDR3: ASSYSSQGVSYEQY
J: TRBJ2-7
V: TRBV6-5

CDR3: ASSLGDRGGYEQF
J: TRBJ2-1
V: TRBV7-9

CDR3: ASSPAIRTGWHEKLF
J: TRBJ1-4
V: TRBV5-1

CDR3: ASSHAGLANTGELF
J: TRBJ2-2
V: TRBV4-2

CDR3: ASSLDGAGGTQY
J: TRBJ2-5
V: TRBV7-2

CDR3: ASLGNSYEQY
J: TRBJ2-7
V: TRBV3-1/TRBV3-2

CDR3: ASSLTSGGQGTQY
J: TRBJ2-5
V: TRBV7-6

CDR3: ATSRAVDEKLF
J: TRBJ1-4
V: TRBV15

CDR3: ASSQDRNHLRGKLF
J: TRBJ1-4
V: TRBV3-1/TRBV3-2

CDR3: ASSGADSNQPQH
J: TRBJ1-5
V: TRBV2

CDR3: ASTLQASSGNTIY
J: TRBJ1-3
V: TRBV19

CDR3: ASSLGDTGELF
J: TRBJ2-2
V: TRBV13

CDR3: ASSPGDRTNQPQH
J: TRBJ1-5
V: TRBV18

CDR3: ASSYGGDLLNQPQH
J: TRBJ1-5
V: TRBV6-2/TRBV6-3

CDR3: ASSLGGLADNEQF
J: TRBJ2-1
V: TRBV5-4

CDR3: SASGAGVSNQPQH
J: TRBJ1-5
V: TRBV20-1

CDR3: ASSFRGPNTEAF
J: TRBJ1-1
V: TRBV7-2

CDR3: ASSPRTGSYEQY
J: TRBJ2-7
V: TRBV7-6

CDR3: ASSLLSEDTQY
J: TRBJ2-3
V: TRBV3-1/TRBV3-2

CDR3: ATSRDGYEQY
J: TRBJ2-7
V: TRBV15

CDR3: ATSDSDRDYEQY
J: TRBJ2-7
V: TRBV24-1

CDR3: SARGDTLH
J: TRBJ1-6
V: TRBV20-1

CDR3: ASSLETGDGQPQH
J: TRBJ1-5
V: TRBV5-1

CDR3: ASSQDRRQGNPLGEKLF
J: TRBJ1-4
V: TRBV4-3

CDR3: ASSLYGLADNEQF
J: TRBJ2-1
V: TRBV27

CDR3: ASSVAGGYYEQY
J: TRBJ2-7
V: TRBV9

CDR3: ASKVVAGERYNEQF
J: TRBJ2-1
V: TRBV27

CDR3: ASRQAGMVGNTIY
J: TRBJ1-3
V: TRBV3-1/TRBV3-2

CDR3: SSSPGGETQY
J: TRBJ2-5
V: TRBV7-9